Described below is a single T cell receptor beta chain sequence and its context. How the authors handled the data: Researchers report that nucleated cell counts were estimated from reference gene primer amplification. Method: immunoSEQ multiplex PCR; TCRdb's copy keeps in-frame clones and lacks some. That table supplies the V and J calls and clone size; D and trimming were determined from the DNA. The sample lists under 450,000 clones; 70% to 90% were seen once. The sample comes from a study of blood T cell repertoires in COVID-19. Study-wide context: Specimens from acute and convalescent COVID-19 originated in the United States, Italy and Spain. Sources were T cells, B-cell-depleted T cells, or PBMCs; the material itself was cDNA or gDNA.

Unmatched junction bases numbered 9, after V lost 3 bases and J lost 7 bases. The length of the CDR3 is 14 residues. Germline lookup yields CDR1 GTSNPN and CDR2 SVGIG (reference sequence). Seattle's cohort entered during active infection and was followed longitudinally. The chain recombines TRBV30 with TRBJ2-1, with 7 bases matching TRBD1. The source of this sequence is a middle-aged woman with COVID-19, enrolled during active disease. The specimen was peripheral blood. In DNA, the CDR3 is TGTGCCTGGAGGAAAGGGGGCTCTTTTAATGAGCAGTTCTTC. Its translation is CAWRKGGSFNEQFF.